Below, one TCR beta chain is given with its context. Its antigen is still unknown. No per-base quality is available; no much larger clone lies one base away. In the germline V gene, CDR1 corresponds to SGHTA and CDR2 to FQGNSA. The CDR3 runs 14 amino acids, cysteine and phenylalanine included. The retained sequence is limited to the CDR3, 42 bases, with the frame set at the first base. Germline trimming amounts to 5 bases on V and 3 bases on J, with 3 as the count of junction bases outside the gene matches. This record comes from a study of shared clonotypes between healthy human individuals (TCRdb year 2020). Context from the whole study: The cohort comprised a couple of women and a few men aged 18 to 49 years. To increase sequencing depth and limit assay-specific biases, TCR repertoire library preparation and sequencing were carried out by different laboratories using diverse techniques. To estimate repertoire size and how much clonotypes are shared between individuals, the study performed deep sequencing of blood TCR repertoires from roughly five healthy adults. Per donor, three plates each were used for CD4 naive and CD4 memory, two for CD8 naive, and one for CD8 memory. Each donor's leukapheresis produced roughly between about 0.9 and 9.5 billion PBMCs. What the research found in general, with its limitations: Even with the large sequencing depth, rarefaction of the sorted-subset datasets indicated that sequencing was incomplete. Based on pairwise subsampling, the degree of clonotype sharing among donors was expected to be affected by sequencing depth. Clonotypes shared by all four sorted-subset donors showed higher generation probabilities than non-shared clonotypes. Sampling was limited to blood, and TCR repertoires in tissue likely differ from TCR repertoires in blood. Estimated clonotype richness was generally larger for naive than for memory subsets. The small number of donors limited the genetic and exposure-history diversity represented. Across a handful of donors, roughly 5% of naive CD4, roughly 3.8% of naive CD8, 2.3% of memory CD4, and approximately 0.42% of memory CD8 clonotypes were shared.

The donors were healthy, HIV-negative adults who had no recently reported acute infections or vaccinations. All donors were Caucasian adults living in Nashville, Tennessee, USA. CD4+ T cells were enriched by magnetic negative selection; naive cells were then positively selected on CD45RA, and the negative fraction formed the memory subset. After blood collection by leukapheresis, PBMCs were isolated using Ficoll-Histopaque density gradient centrifugation and then cryopreserved in the vapor phase of liquid nitrogen. Analytical flow cytometry was used to check the purity and quantity of each magnetically sorted T cell population. Genomic DNA was isolated from every sorted fraction and measured by UV absorbance on a Nanodrop 2000c. Using the deep immunoSEQ assay, TCR CDR3 regions were amplified from genomic DNA by multiplex PCR. For each cell subset, the extracted genomic DNA was distributed evenly across all wells of several immunoSEQ 96-well plates, and each plate served as one replicate. Each replicate PCR for sorted subsets received roughly 200 ng genomic DNA, equal to about 30,000 T cell genomes. Purified libraries were quantified with a Qubit 3.0 fluorometer, sized on a Bioanalyzer 2100, and re-quantified with the KAPA Library Quantification kit. A separate single-read 150-cycle Illumina NextSeq 550 flow cell was used to sequence each immunoSEQ 96-well plate. From the authors' description of their analysis: Because only junctional sequences without quality scores were contained in the immunoSEQ output, filtering matching that applied to full-length reads could not be performed. To assign V/J genes and CDR3, sequences were annotated against IMGT germline references using PyIR, a Python wrapper for IgBLAST v1.9. Reads with weak V/J assignments (E-value above 1e-6), missing CDR3, stop codons, out-of-frame junctions, or ambiguous translated residues were removed. V3J clonotypes were defined as sequences sharing an identical inferred V gene, J gene, and CDR3 amino acid sequence. To compute the percentage overlap between repertoires, the number of shared unique clonotypes was divided by the size of the smaller repertoire. RTK rarefaction, the Chao1 estimator, and Recon v2.1 estimates of unobserved clonotypes were used to assess repertoire richness. Generation probabilities for all TCRbeta clonotypes obtained by the gDNA method from a handful of donors were computed using OLGA. TCRdb retrieved this table from immuneACCESS and kept in-frame rearrangements only. Not all clones are present; in checked studies, unresolved V genes account for under half, and no reason is known for the remainder. The V and J calls and clone size are taken from that table; D and trimming were inferred from the DNA. The sample table contains 2 million to 2.5 million clones; only one count was recorded for over 85% of them. About 0.37% of the sample is held by the ten biggest clonotypes.

The TCR originated in a young man in good health. Some clones in this sample may be carry-over from other donors' samples. Recombination linked TRBV7-2 to TRBJ2-7, with 11 central nucleotides matching TRBD1. The sequenced sample consisted of naive CD4+ T cells from PBMCs. According to the study, the label for this sample's cell subset or site signals: CD45RA+ positively selected. The nucleotides read TGTGCCAGCAGCGAAGGGACAGGGGGCTACGAGCAGTACTTC. Its amino acids are CASSEGTGGYEQYF.